Below, 20 T cell receptor beta chains from the same sample are listed, as sequenced in a study of CD4+ T cells in melanoma. This table comes from immunoSEQ multiplex PCR, and its TCRdb copy is limited to in-frame clones, with some not included. The table has 11,000 to 15,000 clones, roughly three quarters seen once. Sequenced sample: cells from a culture (not recorded whether cultured in vitro). The source of these receptors is a human donor with melanoma.

The chain carries TRBV27 and TRBJ1-1; D not resolved. There are 14 residues in the CDR3. Germline lookup yields CDR1 MNHEY and CDR2 SMNVEV (reference sequence). The V end lost 5 bases, the J end lost 1 base, and 11 bases lay between the germline ends. The CDR3: CASSINTGNTEAFF. The CDR3, as DNA: TGTGCCAGCAGTATAAACACTGGGAACACTGAAGCTTTCTTT.

To note about this clone: One junction end disagrees with the germline gene, perhaps due to a read error. The V gene is TRBV10-3, the J gene TRBJ1-6, with 8 bases lining up with TRBD1. Germline V gene lookup returns CDR1 ENHRY and CDR2 SYGVKD. This CDR3 has 15 residues. The CDR3 loop reads CASSYGSGGHSPLHF. The CDR3 DNA reads TGTGCCAGCAGTTACGGATCAGGGGGCCATTCACCCCTCCACTTT.

This chain links TRBV7-2 with TRBJ1-5; the D is unclear. This CDR3 is built from 15 residues. The V gene's germline CDR1 is SGHTA and CDR2 FQGNSA. V lost 5 bases to trimming and J lost 4 bases, with 15 bases between them. This CDR3 is CASSREWGGNQPQHF. The CDR3 DNA follows: TGTGCCAGCAGCAGGGAATGGGGTGGGAATCAGCCCCAGCATTTT.

The V gene is TRBV5-1, the J gene TRBJ2-7; the D gene is possibly TRBD1 (5 bases). This CDR3 is built from 16 residues. The germline gives CDR1 SGHRS, CDR2 YFSETQ. The V end lost 4 bases, the J end lost 0 bases, and 17 bases lay between the germline ends. The CDR3 sequence: CASSIQPVDSSYEQYF. CDR3 bases: TGCGCCAGCAGCATACAGCCCGTAGACAGCTCCTACGAGCAGTACTTC.

To note about this clone: Its ends do not fully match the called genes, so a read error is possible. The rearrangement joins TRBV6-5 to TRBJ2-1; TRBD2 aligns across 8 bases. The CDR3 is 15 residues long. Germline V gene data show CDR1 as MNHEY and CDR2 as SVGAGI. The CDR3 bases are TGTGCCAGCAGTTCCCGGGGAGCGGGGGACAATGAGCAGCTCTTC. It yields the protein CASSSRGAGDNEQLF.

V gene TRBV27 combines with J gene TRBJ1-2; D not certain. Germline V gene lookup returns CDR1 MNHEY and CDR2 SMNVEV (reference sequence). There are 15 residues in the CDR3. Deletions cut 5 bases from V and 4 bases from J, with 17 bases between. The CDR3 DNA reads as TGTGCCAGCAGTCCCCGCGTTGACTCCGCCTATGGCTACACCTTC. Residues: CASSPRVDSAYGYTF.

This clone was seen only a few times. The chain is built from TRBV7-2 and TRBJ2-1; 9 nucleotides line up with TRBD2. The V segment lost 4 bases and the J segment 4 bases; nucleotides outside the gene matches: 8. The CDR3 loop spans 16 amino acids. CDR1 is SGHTA, CDR2 FQGNSA, per germline. DNA for the CDR3: TGTGCCAGCAGCTCTAGCTCAGCGGGAGGTTACAATGAGCAGTTCTTC. Translation: CASSSSSAGGYNEQFF.

The chain recombines TRBV5-4 with TRBJ2-7, with 7 bases matching TRBD1. The CDR3 has 17 residues. The V gene end was trimmed by 4 bases and the J gene end by 2 bases; junction bases not matched to a gene: 15. The germline gives CDR1 SGHNT, CDR2 YYREEE (reference sequence). CDR3 in DNA: TGTGCCAGCAGCCAAGATCTAGGCAGGGGGAGAACCTACGAGCAGTACTTC. Translated, it gives CASSQDLGRGRTYEQYF.

The chain employs TRBV6-6 and TRBJ2-7, with D maybe TRBD2 (5 bases). CDR3 size: 12 residues. V lost 6 bases and J 2 bases, leaving 8 bases between the germline ends. CDR1 and CDR2 (germline): MNHNY, SVGAGI (reference sequence). This chain's CDR3 is CASSGVPYEQYF. The CDR3 nucleotides read TGTGCCAGCAGCGGGGTACCCTACGAGCAGTACTTC.

The chain couples TRBV7-9 to TRBJ1-6, with D possibly TRBD1 on 6 matching bases. Trimming cost V 5 bases and J 4 bases, with 15 bases left between them. Germline CDR1 SEHNR, CDR2 FQNEAQ (reference sequence). This CDR3 has 16 amino acids. CDR3 region: CASSIFRGTYNSPLHF. The CDR3 region has the DNA TGTGCCAGCAGCATATTCAGGGGTACATATAATTCACCCCTCCACTTT. The full variable domain, rest sourced from reference TRBV7-9 and TRBJ1-6, is DTGVSQNPRHKITKRGQNVTFRCDPISEHNRLYWYRQTLGQGPEFLTYFQNEAQLEKSRLLSDRFSAERPKGSFSTLEIQRTEQGDSAMYLCASSIFRGTYNSPLHFGNGTRLTVT.

The rearrangement joins TRBV9 to TRBJ2-1; D is uncertain. Germline CDR1 and CDR2: SGDLS and YYNGEE. V dropped 4 bases and J dropped 5 bases, with 4 bases sitting between them. The CDR3 is made up of 11 amino acids. CDR3 loop: CASSLNNEQFF. In DNA form, the CDR3 reads TGTGCCAGCAGCCTCAACAATGAGCAGTTCTTC.

The chain joins TRBV18 to TRBJ1-6; weak D call: TRBD1 (6 bases). Germline CDR1 is KGHSH and CDR2 is LQKENI. V lost 6 bases and J 7 bases, leaving 16 bases between the germline ends. The CDR3 has 15 residues. As DNA, the CDR3 is TGTGCCAGCTCCTGGGGTCAGGGACAAAATTCACCCCTCCACTTT. Its translation is CASSWGQGQNSPLHF.

The V gene is TRBV18, the J gene TRBJ1-4; no clear D gene. Germline values: CDR1 KGHSH, CDR2 LQKENI. There are 14 residues in the CDR3. V shed 4 bases and J shed 3 bases, with 9 bases lying between them. The CDR3 DNA reads as TGTGCCAGCTCACAAGTCCTGGCTAATGAAAAACTGTTTTTT. It encodes CASSQVLANEKLFF.

The chain carries TRBV7-2 and TRBJ2-7; TRBD2 matches at 8 bases. CDR1 is SGHTA, CDR2 FQGNSA, per germline. V shed 1 base and J 2 bases; nucleotides not matched to a gene: 4. The CDR3 is 15 residues long. For the CDR3, the DNA is TGTGCCAGCAGCTTAGTACCGGGGGGGACCTACGAGCAGTACTTC. It encodes CASSLVPGGTYEQYF.

As concerns this clone: A single base is all that separates this from a far larger clone, so a read error is likely. The V call is TRBV11-3, the J call TRBJ2-5; D possibly uses TRBD1 or TRBD2 (5 bases each). Per the germline V gene, CDR1 is SGHNT and CDR2 is YENEEA. The CDR3 has 15 residues. V was clipped by 5 bases and J by 5 bases, with 18 bases between them. The CDR3, as DNA: TGTGCCAGCAGCCTCGGGGCCGGGGTTCGGGAGACCCAGTACTTC. This codes for CASSLGAGVRETQYF.

This rearrangement joins TRBV4-2 to TRBJ1-2; possibly TRBD1 for D (5 bases). This CDR3 region has 13 residues. V was cut by 6 bases and J by 3 bases, with 11 bases left in between. Germline lookup yields CDR1 LGHNA and CDR2 YNFKEQ. The CDR3 sequence is CASRPQGDYGYTF. DNA for the CDR3: TGTGCCAGCAGGCCCCAGGGTGACTATGGCTACACCTTC.

The chain links TRBV19 to TRBJ1-2; 10 bases agree with TRBD1. The V and J ends lost 3 bases and 1 base, in that order; junction bases with no gene match: 8. This CDR3 spans 17 amino acids. CDR1 is LNHDA and CDR2 is SQIVND in the germline V gene (reference sequence). The CDR3 loop reads CASSIRTGGSYNYGYTF. The DNA for the CDR3 is TGTGCCAGTAGTATCAGGACAGGGGGGTCTTATAACTATGGCTACACCTTC.

Only a few counts were recorded for this clone. CDR3 in DNA: TGTGCCAGCAGCCAGGGCAGGGAGGTTTCACCCCTCCACTTT. As protein: CASSQGREVSPLHF. V is TRBV14 and J is TRBJ1-6; a possible D gene is TRBD1 (5 bases). The germline CDR1 and CDR2 sequences are SGHDN and FVKESK. Trimming shortened V by 3 bases and J by 9 bases, and 12 bases separated the two germline ends. The CDR3 is made up of 14 amino acids.

The V gene is TRBV5-8, the J gene TRBJ1-2; 7 bases are a match to TRBD1. The V and J ends lost 7 bases and 3 bases, in that order; junction bases with no gene match: 9. The CDR3 length is 14 residues. CDR1 and CDR2 (germline): SGHTS, YDEGEE. The CDR3 loop is CASGVTGLDYGYTF. CDR3 DNA sequence: TGTGCCAGCGGCGTGACAGGGCTCGACTATGGCTACACCTTC.

The chain is built from TRBV6-5 and TRBJ1-1; tentatively, D is TRBD1 (6 bases). Germline V lookup: CDR1 MNHEY, CDR2 SVGAGI. This CDR3 has 15 amino acids. V lost 4 bases and J 1 base, leaving 13 bases between the germline ends. CDR3 DNA sequence: TGTGCCAGCAGTTCTTACAGGGCGGGGAACACTGAAGCTTTCTTT. Its protein is CASSSYRAGNTEAFF.